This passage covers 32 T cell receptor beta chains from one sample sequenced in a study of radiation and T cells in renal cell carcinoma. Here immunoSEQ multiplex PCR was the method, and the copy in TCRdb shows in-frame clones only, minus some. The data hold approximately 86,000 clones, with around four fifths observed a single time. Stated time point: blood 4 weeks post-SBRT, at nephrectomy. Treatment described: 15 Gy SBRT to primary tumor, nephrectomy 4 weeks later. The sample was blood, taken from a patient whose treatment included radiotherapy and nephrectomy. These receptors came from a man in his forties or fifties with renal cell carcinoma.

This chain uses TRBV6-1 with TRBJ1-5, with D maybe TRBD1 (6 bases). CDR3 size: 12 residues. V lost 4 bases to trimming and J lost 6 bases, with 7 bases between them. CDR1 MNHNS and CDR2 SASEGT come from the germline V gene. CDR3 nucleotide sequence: TGTGCCAGCAGTGCCAGGGGTCAGCCCCAGCATTTT. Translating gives CASSARGQPQHF.

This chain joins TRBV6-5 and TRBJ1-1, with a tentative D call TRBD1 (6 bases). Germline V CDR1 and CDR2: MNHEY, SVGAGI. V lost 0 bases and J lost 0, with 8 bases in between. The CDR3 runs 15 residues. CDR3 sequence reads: CASSYSTGMNTEAFF. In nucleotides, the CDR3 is TGTGCCAGCAGTTACTCGACAGGAATGAACACTGAAGCTTTCTTT.

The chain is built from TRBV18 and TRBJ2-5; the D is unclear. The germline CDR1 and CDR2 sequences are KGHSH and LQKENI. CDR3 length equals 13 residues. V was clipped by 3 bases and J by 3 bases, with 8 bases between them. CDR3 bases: TGTGCCAGCTCACCCTATCGGGAAGAGACCCAGTACTTC. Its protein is CASSPYREETQYF.

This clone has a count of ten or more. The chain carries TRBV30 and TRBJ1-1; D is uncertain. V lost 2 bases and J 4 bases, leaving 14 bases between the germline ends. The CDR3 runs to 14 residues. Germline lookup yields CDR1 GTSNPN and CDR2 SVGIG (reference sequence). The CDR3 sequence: CAWSPHREFTEAFF. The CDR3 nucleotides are TGTGCCTGGAGTCCCCATCGGGAATTCACTGAAGCTTTCTTT.

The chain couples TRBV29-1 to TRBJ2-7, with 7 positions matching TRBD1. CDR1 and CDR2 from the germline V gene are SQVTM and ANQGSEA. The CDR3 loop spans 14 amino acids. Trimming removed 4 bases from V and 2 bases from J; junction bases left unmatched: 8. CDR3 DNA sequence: TGCAGCGTTGTAGACAGGGTTCTAACCTACGAGCAGTACTTC. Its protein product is CSVVDRVLTYEQYF.

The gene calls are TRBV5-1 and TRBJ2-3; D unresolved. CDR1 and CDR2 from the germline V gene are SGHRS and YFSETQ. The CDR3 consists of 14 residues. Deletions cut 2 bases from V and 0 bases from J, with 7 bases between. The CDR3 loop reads CASSFGGSTDTQYF. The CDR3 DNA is TGCGCCAGCAGCTTTGGCGGAAGCACAGATACGCAGTATTTT.

This chain's CDR3 is CASSDLPPGLGNSPLHF. CDR3 nucleotide sequence: TGCGCCAGCAGCGATCTCCCTCCGGGCCTCGGTAATTCACCCCTCCACTTT. V gene TRBV5-1 combines with J gene TRBJ1-6; D remains ambiguous. The CDR3 length is 17 residues. V lost 4 bases, J lost 6 bases, and 20 bases lay in between. Germline values: CDR1 SGHRS, CDR2 YFSETQ.

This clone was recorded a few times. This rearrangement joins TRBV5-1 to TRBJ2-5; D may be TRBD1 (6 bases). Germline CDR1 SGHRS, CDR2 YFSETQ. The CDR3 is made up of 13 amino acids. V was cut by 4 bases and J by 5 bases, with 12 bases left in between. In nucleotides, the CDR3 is TGCGCCAGCAGCGGGACACCTGAGGAGACCCAGTACTTC. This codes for CASSGTPEETQYF.

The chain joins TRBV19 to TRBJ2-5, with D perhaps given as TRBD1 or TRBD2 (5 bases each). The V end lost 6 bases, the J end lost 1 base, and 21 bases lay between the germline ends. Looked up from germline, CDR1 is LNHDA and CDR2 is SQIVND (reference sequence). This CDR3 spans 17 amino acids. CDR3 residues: CASSQSAGTNTQETQYF. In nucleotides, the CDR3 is TGTGCCAGTAGCCAATCCGCCGGGACGAATACCCAAGAGACCCAGTACTTC. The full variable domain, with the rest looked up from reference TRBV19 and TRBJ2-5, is DGGITQSPKYLFRKEGQNVTLSCEQNLNHDAMYWYRQDPGQGLRLIYYSQIVNDFQKGDIAEGYSVSREKKESFPLTVTSAQKNPTAFYLCASSQSAGTNTQETQYFGPGTRLLVL.

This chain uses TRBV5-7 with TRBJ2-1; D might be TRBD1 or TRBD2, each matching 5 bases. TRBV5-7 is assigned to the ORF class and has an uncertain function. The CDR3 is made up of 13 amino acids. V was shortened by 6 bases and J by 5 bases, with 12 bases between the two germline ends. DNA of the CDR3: TGTGCCAGCACCGGGACGGATCACAATGAGCAGTTCTTC. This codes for CASTGTDHNEQFF.

The chain's CDR3 is CAISESPGNTIYF. CDR3 coding DNA: TGTGCCATCAGTGAGTCACCGGGAAACACCATATATTTT. The chain uses TRBV10-3 and TRBJ1-3; D gene unclear. V was trimmed by 0 bases and J by 4 bases, leaving 4 bases between them. The CDR3 length is 13 residues. Germline loops: CDR1 ENHRY, CDR2 SYGVKD.

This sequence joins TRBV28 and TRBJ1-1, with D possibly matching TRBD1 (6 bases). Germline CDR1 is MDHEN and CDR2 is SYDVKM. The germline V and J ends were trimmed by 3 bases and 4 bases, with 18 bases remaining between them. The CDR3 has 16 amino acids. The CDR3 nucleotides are TGTGCCAGCAGTTTCGGCGGGCAGGGGCTGGGCACTGAAGCTTTCTTT. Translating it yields CASSFGGQGLGTEAFF.

CDR3 protein: CAIRTSGGSYEQYF. CDR3 coding DNA: TGTGCCATCAGGACTAGCGGGGGCTCCTACGAGCAGTACTTC. This chain uses TRBV10-3 with TRBJ2-7, with 12 bases matching TRBD2. Looked up from germline, CDR1 is ENHRY and CDR2 is SYGVKD. With V trimmed by 6 bases and J by 0 bases, 0 bases remained unmatched. This CDR3 has 14 amino acids.

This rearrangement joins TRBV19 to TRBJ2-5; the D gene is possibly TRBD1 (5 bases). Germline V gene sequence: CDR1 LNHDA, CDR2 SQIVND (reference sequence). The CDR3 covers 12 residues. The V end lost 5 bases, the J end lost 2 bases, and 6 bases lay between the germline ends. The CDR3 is CASSRTQETQYF. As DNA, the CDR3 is TGTGCCAGTAGTCGGACACAAGAGACCCAGTACTTC.

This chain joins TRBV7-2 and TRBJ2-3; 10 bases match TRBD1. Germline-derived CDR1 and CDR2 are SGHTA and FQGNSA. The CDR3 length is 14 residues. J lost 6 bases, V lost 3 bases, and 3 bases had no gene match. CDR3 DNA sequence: TGTGCCAGCAGCTTCTCGACAGGGGGCGATACGCAGTATTTT. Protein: CASSFSTGGDTQYF.

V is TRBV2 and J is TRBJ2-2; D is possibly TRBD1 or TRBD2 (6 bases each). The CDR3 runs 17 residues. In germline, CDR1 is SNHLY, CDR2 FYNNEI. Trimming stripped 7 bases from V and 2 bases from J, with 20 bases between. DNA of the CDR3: TGTGCCAGCACCTCGACGTTGGGGGGCGGTAACACCGGGGAGCTGTTTTTT. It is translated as CASTSTLGGGNTGELFF.

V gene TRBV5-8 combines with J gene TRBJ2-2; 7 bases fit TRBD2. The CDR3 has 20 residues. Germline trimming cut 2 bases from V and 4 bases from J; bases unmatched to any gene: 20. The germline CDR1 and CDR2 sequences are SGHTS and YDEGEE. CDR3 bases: TGTGCCAGCAGCTTTCACCGACTAGCTCCGATATCCGAAAGCACCGGGGAGCTGTTTTTT. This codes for CASSFHRLAPISESTGELFF.

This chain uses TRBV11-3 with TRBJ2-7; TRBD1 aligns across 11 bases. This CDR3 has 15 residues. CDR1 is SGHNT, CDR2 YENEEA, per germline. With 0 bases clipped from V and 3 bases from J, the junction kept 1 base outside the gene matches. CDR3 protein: CASSLDGTGGYEQYF. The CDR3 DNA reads TGTGCCAGCAGCTTAGATGGGACAGGGGGCTACGAGCAGTACTTC.

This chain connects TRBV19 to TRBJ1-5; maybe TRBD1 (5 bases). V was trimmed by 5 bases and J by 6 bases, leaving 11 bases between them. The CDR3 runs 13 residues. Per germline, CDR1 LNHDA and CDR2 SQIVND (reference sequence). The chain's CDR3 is CASSPSGAQPQHF. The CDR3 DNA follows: TGTGCCAGTAGTCCCTCCGGGGCTCAGCCCCAGCATTTT.

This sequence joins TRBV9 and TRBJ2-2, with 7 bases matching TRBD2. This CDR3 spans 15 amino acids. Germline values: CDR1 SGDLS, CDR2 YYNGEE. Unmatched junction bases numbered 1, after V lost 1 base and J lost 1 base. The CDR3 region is CASSVSSGNTGELFF. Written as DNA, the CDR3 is TGTGCCAGCAGCGTATCTAGCGGGAACACCGGGGAGCTGTTTTTT.

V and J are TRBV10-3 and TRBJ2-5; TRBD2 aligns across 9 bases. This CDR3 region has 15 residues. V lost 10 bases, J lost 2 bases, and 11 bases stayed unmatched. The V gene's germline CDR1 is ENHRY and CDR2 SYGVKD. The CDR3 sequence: CATARRAGGQETQYF. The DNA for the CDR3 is TGTGCCACGGCTCGGAGGGCGGGGGGGCAAGAGACCCAGTACTTC.

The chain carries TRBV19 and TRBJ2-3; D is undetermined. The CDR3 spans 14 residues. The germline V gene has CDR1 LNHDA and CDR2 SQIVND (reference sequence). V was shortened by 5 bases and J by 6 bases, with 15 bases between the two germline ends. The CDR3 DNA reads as TGTGCCAGTAGTCCCCTCCAAACTGTGGATACGCAGTATTTT. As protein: CASSPLQTVDTQYF.

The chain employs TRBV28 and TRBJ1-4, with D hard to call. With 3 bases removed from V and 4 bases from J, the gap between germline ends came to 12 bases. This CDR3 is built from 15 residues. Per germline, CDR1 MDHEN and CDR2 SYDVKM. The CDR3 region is CASSLVWAYNEKLFF. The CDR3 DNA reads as TGTGCCAGCAGTTTGGTGTGGGCATATAATGAAAAACTGTTTTTT.

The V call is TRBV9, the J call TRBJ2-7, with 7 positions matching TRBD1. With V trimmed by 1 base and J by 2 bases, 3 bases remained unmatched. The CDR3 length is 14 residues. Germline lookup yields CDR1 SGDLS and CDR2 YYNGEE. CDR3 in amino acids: CASSVTGATYEQYF. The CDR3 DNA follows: TGTGCCAGCAGCGTAACAGGGGCCACCTACGAGCAGTACTTC.

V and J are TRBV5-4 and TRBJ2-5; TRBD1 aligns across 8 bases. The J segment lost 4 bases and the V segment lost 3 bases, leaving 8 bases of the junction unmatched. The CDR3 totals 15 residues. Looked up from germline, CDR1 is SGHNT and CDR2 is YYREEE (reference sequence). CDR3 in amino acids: CASSSDRERGETQYF. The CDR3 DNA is TGTGCCAGCAGCTCGGACAGGGAGAGGGGAGAGACCCAGTACTTC.

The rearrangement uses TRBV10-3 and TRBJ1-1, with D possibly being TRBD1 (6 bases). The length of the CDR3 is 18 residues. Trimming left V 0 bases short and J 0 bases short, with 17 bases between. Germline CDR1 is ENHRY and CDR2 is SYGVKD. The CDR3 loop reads CAISESLGGLRMNTEAFF. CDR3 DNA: TGTGCCATCAGTGAGTCCCTGGGGGGGCTTCGGATGAACACTGAAGCTTTCTTT.

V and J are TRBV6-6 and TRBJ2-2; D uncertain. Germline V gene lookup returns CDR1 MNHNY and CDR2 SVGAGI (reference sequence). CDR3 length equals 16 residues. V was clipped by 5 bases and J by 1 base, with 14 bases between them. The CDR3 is CASSPAQLKNTGELFF. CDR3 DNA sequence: TGTGCCAGCAGTCCCGCCCAGCTCAAGAACACCGGGGAGCTGTTTTTT.

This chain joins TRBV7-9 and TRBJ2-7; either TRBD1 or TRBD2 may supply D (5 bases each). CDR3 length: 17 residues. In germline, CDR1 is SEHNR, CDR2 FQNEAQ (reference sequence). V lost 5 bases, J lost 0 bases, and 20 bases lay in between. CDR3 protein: CASSRGRVGLSSYEQYF. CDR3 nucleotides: TGTGCCAGCAGCCGGGGCAGGGTGGGCCTTAGCTCCTACGAGCAGTACTTC.

Here the CDR3 DNA reads TGTGCCTGGCAGAAGTCTGCAGCTAGCACAGATACGCAGTATTTT. Translating gives CAWQKSAASTDTQYF. The gene calls are TRBV30 and TRBJ2-3, with D hard to call. Germline V CDR1 and CDR2: GTSNPN, SVGIG (reference sequence). This CDR3 spans 15 amino acids. Trimming took 5 bases from V and 0 from J, leaving 15 bases between them.

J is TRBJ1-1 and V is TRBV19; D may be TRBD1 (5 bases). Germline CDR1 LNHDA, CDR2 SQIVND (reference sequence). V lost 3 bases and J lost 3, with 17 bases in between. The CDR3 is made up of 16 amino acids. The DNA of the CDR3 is TGTGCCAGTAGTATTCGGGTGGGGCGGGCGCACACTGAAGCTTTCTTT. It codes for CASSIRVGRAHTEAFF.

The CDR3 bases are TGTGCCAGCAGCCAAGGACTAGCGGGAGCCCAGTACTTC. It codes for CASSQGLAGAQYF. J is TRBJ2-7 and V is TRBV7-9, with TRBD2 matching over 13 bases. The CDR3 runs 13 residues. Trimming removed 5 bases from V and 10 bases from J; junction bases left unmatched: 5. Germline V CDR1 and CDR2: SEHNR, FQNEAQ (reference sequence).

The CDR3 coding sequence is TGTGCCAGCAGTTTATTGGGACAGGCAAGCAATCAGCCCCAGCATTTT. As protein: CASSLLGQASNQPQHF. This rearrangement joins TRBV28 to TRBJ1-5; TRBD1 matches 8 bases. In germline, CDR1 is MDHEN, CDR2 SYDVKM. The CDR3 sequence is 16 residues long. V shed 1 base, J shed 1 base, and the junction held 3 bases outside the gene matches. Filled out from reference TRBV28 and TRBJ1-5, the complete variable domain reads DVKVTQSSRYLVKRTGEKVFLECVQDMDHENMFWYRQDPGLGLRLIYFSYDVKMKEKGDIPEGYSVSREKKERFSLILESASTNQTSMYLCASSLLGQASNQPQHFGDGTRLSIL.